The 4 T cell receptor beta chains below were found in one sample sequenced in a study of shared clonotypes between healthy human individuals. TCRdb keeps only in-frame clones here, not all; method: immunoSEQ multiplex PCR. The sample consists of about 2.3 million clones, over 85% of them appearing once. Material for sequencing was naive CD4+ T cells from PBMCs. Sample subset: CD45RA+ positively selected. The receptors stem from a man aged 18 to 30 in good health. Some clones in this sample may be carry-over from other donors' samples.

The chain has TRBV4-1 and TRBJ2-7, with 8 bases fitting TRBD1. Germline CDR1 MGHRA, CDR2 YSYEKL. CDR3 length: 15 amino acids. V dropped 4 bases and J dropped 1; count of bases not matched to a gene: 6. CDR3 region: CASSRQGQDSYEQYF. As DNA, the CDR3 is TGCGCCAGCAGCCGTCAGGGACAGGATTCCTACGAGCAGTACTTC.

The chain links TRBV19 to TRBJ2-3; 8 nucleotides align to TRBD2. This CDR3 region has 15 residues. The germline CDR1 and CDR2 sequences are LNHDA and SQIVND (reference sequence). V shed 5 bases, J shed 1 base, and the junction held 5 bases outside the gene matches. CDR3 sequence: CASSFGLAGTDTQYF. The CDR3 bases are TGTGCCAGTAGTTTCGGACTAGCCGGCACAGATACGCAGTATTTT.

The chain has TRBV5-1 and TRBJ2-3; 8 nucleotides align to TRBD2. This CDR3 contains 14 residues. The germline gives CDR1 SGHRS, CDR2 YFSETQ. With 3 bases clipped from V and 5 bases from J, the junction kept 5 bases outside the gene matches. The CDR3 protein is CASSSSGSEDTQYF. CDR3 nucleotides: TGCGCCAGCAGCTCCAGCGGGAGTGAAGATACGCAGTATTTT.

The rearrangement links TRBV7-2 to TRBJ2-3; TRBD2 might be the D (5 bases). Trimming removed 5 bases at V and 3 bases at J, with 9 bases between. The CDR3 is made up of 13 amino acids. Germline V gene sequence: CDR1 SGHTA, CDR2 FQGNSA. In nucleotides, the CDR3 is TGTGCCAGCAGCGTCAGACTAACAGATACGCAGTATTTT. Translation gives CASSVRLTDTQYF. The whole variable domain, remainder taken from reference TRBV7-2 and TRBJ2-3, is GAGVSQSPSNKVTEKGKDVELRCDPISGHTALYWYRQSLGQGLEFLIYFQGNSAPDKSGLPSDRFSAERTGGSVSTLTIQRTQQEDSAVYLCASSVRLTDTQYFGPGTRLTVL.